The rows below give T cell receptor beta chains drawn from one sample of a study of PD-1 blockade in mismatch repair-deficient tumors. Sequencing was performed with immunoSEQ multiplex PCR; in TCRdb, only in-frame clones are kept and a portion is missing. The sample has under 95,000 clones, over 70% seen once. The sample was peripheral blood, taken 12 weeks after starting pembrolizumab. The receptors derive from an adult with mismatch repair-deficient cancer. Each CDR3 is given without its conserved first and last residue. Each record gives: V gene, J gene, CDR3 protein.

V gene: TRBV4-3; J gene: TRBJ2-1; CDR3 protein: ASSHLLADNEQF
V gene: TRBV7-2; J gene: TRBJ2-5; CDR3 protein: ASSPQLGKETQY
V gene: TRBV4-3; J gene: TRBJ2-5; CDR3 protein: ASSQELAGGQETQY
V gene: TRBV11-2; J gene: TRBJ2-5; CDR3 protein: ASSQARFGETQY
V gene: TRBV4-1; J gene: TRBJ2-1; CDR3 protein: ASSLRLNNEQF
V gene: TRBV5-1; J gene: TRBJ2-3; CDR3 protein: ASSNVAGATDTQY
V gene: TRBV5-1; J gene: TRBJ2-1; CDR3 protein: ASSFSGNNEQF
V gene: TRBV27; J gene: TRBJ1-1; CDR3 protein: ASSSDRSPTMNTEAF
V gene: TRBV13; J gene: TRBJ2-7; CDR3 protein: ASSLRDSGEQY
V gene: TRBV7-2; J gene: TRBJ2-7; CDR3 protein: ASSLDIGFSTNEQY
V gene: TRBV18; J gene: TRBJ2-7; CDR3 protein: ASSSSGSSYEQY
V gene: TRBV7-3; J gene: TRBJ1-5; CDR3 protein: ASSLFPTYSNQPQH
V gene: TRBV7-8; J gene: TRBJ2-6; CDR3 protein: ASSSQGTGANVLT
V gene: TRBV5-8; J gene: TRBJ2-3; CDR3 protein: ASSGDRSRDTQY
V gene: TRBV5-6; J gene: TRBJ2-1; CDR3 protein: ASSRLARQNNEQF
V gene: TRBV7-9; J gene: TRBJ2-1; CDR3 protein: ASSLTSLNEQF
V gene: TRBV5-5; J gene: TRBJ2-7; CDR3 protein: ASSFASGSYEQY
V gene: TRBV4-3; J gene: TRBJ2-5; CDR3 protein: ASSQVVSGRAETQY
V gene: TRBV7-2; J gene: TRBJ2-3; CDR3 protein: ASSLVGSYTDTQY
V gene: TRBV30; J gene: TRBJ1-3; CDR3 protein: AWSFGTNSGNTIY
V gene: TRBV27; J gene: TRBJ2-7; CDR3 protein: ASSKGDSPYEQY
V gene: TRBV9; J gene: TRBJ2-7; CDR3 protein: ASSVTSASYEQY
V gene: TRBV30; J gene: TRBJ1-5; CDR3 protein: AWRHQGGQPQH
V gene: TRBV10-3; J gene: TRBJ2-7; CDR3 protein: AISEPEGESYEQY
V gene: TRBV7-3; J gene: TRBJ2-3; CDR3 protein: ASSTTSSGTFTDTQY
V gene: TRBV9; J gene: TRBJ1-1; CDR3 protein: ASRTGRSEDTEAF
V gene: TRBV5-4; J gene: TRBJ2-1; CDR3 protein: ASSLGLAGGGSSYNEQF
V gene: TRBV5-6; J gene: TRBJ2-1; CDR3 protein: ASSWGEPEQF
V gene: TRBV6-1; J gene: TRBJ2-1; CDR3 protein: ASITLAGGRNEQF
V gene: TRBV5-4; J gene: TRBJ2-7; CDR3 protein: ASSLRGQYEQY
V gene: TRBV7-9; J gene: TRBJ2-7; CDR3 protein: ASSFVQGAHEQY
V gene: TRBV5-4; J gene: TRBJ2-2; CDR3 protein: ASSLDGRATGELF
V gene: TRBV7-9; J gene: TRBJ1-1; CDR3 protein: ASRSSGPRGNTEAF
V gene: TRBV7-3; J gene: TRBJ2-3; CDR3 protein: ASSLIGLAGEEDTQY
V gene: TRBV2; J gene: TRBJ1-4; CDR3 protein: ASSLGTGNEKLF
V gene: TRBV10-3; J gene: TRBJ2-3; CDR3 protein: AISEGEITDTQY
V gene: TRBV13; J gene: TRBJ1-1; CDR3 protein: ASNSNRGMNTEAF
V gene: TRBV15; J gene: TRBJ2-1; CDR3 protein: ATSRDTSGRNSYNEQF
V gene: TRBV19; J gene: TRBJ1-5; CDR3 protein: ASSISAGGKQPQH
V gene: TRBV7-2; J gene: TRBJ2-3; CDR3 protein: ASSPLKSGVRSTDTQY
V gene: TRBV5-4; J gene: TRBJ1-2; CDR3 protein: ASSFGTGGGYGYT
V gene: TRBV10-3; J gene: TRBJ2-1; CDR3 protein: AISEVSAGDNEQF
V gene: TRBV30; J gene: TRBJ2-2; CDR3 protein: AWNSGGLAGGGELF
V gene: TRBV7-9; J gene: TRBJ1-2; CDR3 protein: ASSSISDYT
V gene: TRBV27; J gene: TRBJ1-3; CDR3 protein: ASSFASGNTIY
V gene: TRBV9; J gene: TRBJ2-1; CDR3 protein: ASSKRLAGSNEQF
V gene: TRBV6-5; J gene: TRBJ2-3; CDR3 protein: ASSYGMGVSTDTQY
V gene: TRBV4-1; J gene: TRBJ2-5; CDR3 protein: ASSQDSRGETQY
V gene: TRBV5-4; J gene: TRBJ2-7; CDR3 protein: ASSPEGDRGFHEQY
V gene: TRBV20-1; J gene: TRBJ1-1; CDR3 protein: SAREDTEAF
V gene: TRBV7-9; J gene: TRBJ1-1; CDR3 protein: ASSFTGSTEAF
V gene: TRBV6-1; J gene: TRBJ2-1; CDR3 protein: ASSEATSEQF
V gene: TRBV18; J gene: TRBJ2-7; CDR3 protein: ASSPRDYLSEQY